Presented here are 30 T cell receptor beta chains from one specimen sequenced in a study of identical twins. One entry per CDR3 protein results from TCRdb running MiXCR on the 5' RACE reads. This table holds some 500,000 distinct CDR3 sequences, 20% to 25% found once. This sample was also put to use in a study of T cells expressing NK-cell markers.

Sequencing was done on a sample of CD4+ T cells sorted from blood. The receptors here all came from a woman under 30 in good health.

The chain uses TRBV20-1 and TRBJ2-1; TRBD1 matches 8 bases. The V segment lost 6 bases and the J segment 7 bases; nucleotides outside the gene matches: 11. Germline V lookup: CDR1 DFQATT, CDR2 SNEGSKA (reference sequence). The CDR3 consists of 14 residues. The CDR3 nucleotides read TGCAGTGCCATCCGGACAGGGTTTCGGAATGAGCAGTTCTTC. Amino acid sequence: CSAIRTGFRNEQFF.

The V gene is TRBV9, the J gene TRBJ2-1, with TRBD1 matching 8 bases. From germline, CDR1 is SGDLS and CDR2 YYNGEE. The V gene end was trimmed by 3 bases and the J gene end by 2 bases; junction bases not matched to a gene: 4. The CDR3 is 15 amino acids. Written as DNA, the CDR3 is TGTGCCAGCAGCGAGGGGACAGGAACCTACAATGAGCAGTTCTTC. Translated, it gives CASSEGTGTYNEQFF.

The chain links TRBV30 to TRBJ2-7; 11 positions agree with TRBD1. CDR3 length equals 13 residues. V lost 3 bases to trimming and J lost 9 bases; unmatched junction nucleotides: 7. Germline CDR1 is GTSNPN and CDR2 is SVGIG (reference sequence). CDR3 nucleotides: TGTGCCTGGAGCGGACAGGGGGCCAGTGGGCAGTACTTC. It specifies CAWSGQGASGQYF.

The chain couples TRBV29-1 to TRBJ2-2, with TRBD1 identical over 7 bases. V lost 6 bases and J lost 0; bases outside the gene matches: 7. CDR3 length equals 15 residues. Germline assignment: CDR1 SQVTM and CDR2 ANQGSEA. CDR3 nucleotides: TGCAGCGTGGGGAGACAGGGTACGAACACCGGGGAGCTGTTTTTT. Translation gives CSVGRQGTNTGELFF.

In its sample, this clonotype was seen a few times. The rearrangement joins TRBV28 to TRBJ2-7, with D uncertain. Trimming removed 5 bases at V and 7 bases at J, with 15 bases between. The germline CDR1 and CDR2 sequences are MDHEN and SYDVKM. The CDR3 totals 13 residues. CDR3 sequence (DNA): TGTGCCAGCAGTCCCGGCAGCCACCAGGAGCAGTACTTC. Its protein is CASSPGSHQEQYF.

J is TRBJ2-5 and V is TRBV12-3 or TRBV12-4; unclear D gene. This CDR3 is built from 14 residues. V lost 6 bases and J lost 4, with 15 bases in between. CDR3 nucleotides: TGTGCCAGCAGACCCCCCGGGCCCAGAGAGACCCAGTACTTC. Its protein is CASRPPGPRETQYF.

This clonotype was recorded a few times. This chain joins TRBV5-1 and TRBJ2-7, with a weak D call TRBD2 (5 bases). The germline V gene has CDR1 SGHRS and CDR2 YFSETQ. Trimming shortened V by 4 bases and J by 1 base, and 18 bases separated the two germline ends. This CDR3 has 16 amino acids. CDR3 bases: TGCGCCAGCAGCAACGCACCCTCTAGCACATCCTACGAGCAGTACTTC. It specifies CASSNAPSSTSYEQYF.

A few counts support this clonotype. V is TRBV5-1 and J is TRBJ2-3; no definite D call. This CDR3 comprises 14 residues. The ends were cut back, 2 bases at V and 5 bases at J, with 12 bases in the middle. Germline V gene data show CDR1 as SGHRS and CDR2 as YFSETQ. Here the CDR3 DNA reads TGCGCCAGCAGCTTTGGGGAATCAGAAGATACGCAGTATTTT. The encoded protein is CASSFGESEDTQYF. Together with reference TRBV5-1 and TRBJ2-3, the CDR3 gives the full variable domain: KAGVTQTPRYLIKTRGQQVTLSCSPISGHRSVSWYQQTPGQGLQFLFEYFSETQRNKGNFPGRFSGRQFSNSRSEMNVSTLELGDSALYLCASSFGESEDTQYFGPGTRLTVL.

J is TRBJ2-7 and V is TRBV20-1; D possibly corresponds to TRBD2 (5 bases). Germline values: CDR1 DFQATT, CDR2 SNEGSKA (reference sequence). V was clipped by 3 bases and J by 4 bases, with 10 bases between them. This CDR3 contains 12 residues. In DNA, the CDR3 is TGCAGTGCTAGTAGCGCGGCATACGAGCAGTACTTC. Amino acids: CSASSAAYEQYF.

The sample holds many counts of this clonotype. This chain uses TRBV12-3 or TRBV12-4 with TRBJ1-4; D perhaps matches TRBD1 (5 bases). The CDR3 consists of 14 residues. The ends were cut back, 7 bases at V and 8 bases at J, with 17 bases in the middle. CDR3 residues: CASTLSGGEEKLFF. Written as DNA, the CDR3 is TGTGCCAGCACCCTTTCGGGAGGGGAAGAAAAACTGTTTTTT.

This clonotype came up many times. This rearrangement joins TRBV20-1 to TRBJ2-3; tentative D call: TRBD2 (5 bases). Germline V gives CDR1 DFQATT, CDR2 SNEGSKA (reference sequence). The CDR3 has 14 residues. The V gene lost 1 base and the J gene lost 4 bases, with 12 bases spanning the gap. The CDR3 spells CSARGSRGPDTQYF. Here the CDR3 DNA reads TGCAGTGCTAGAGGGAGTCGAGGGCCAGATACGCAGTATTTT.

This chain joins TRBV10-3 and TRBJ2-2; D call uncertain. With 4 bases removed from V and 3 bases from J, the gap between germline ends came to 9 bases. CDR1 and CDR2 from the germline V gene are ENHRY and SYGVKD. The length of the CDR3 is 14 residues. The CDR3 DNA reads as TGTGCCATCAGTGGAGACCGAGACACCGGGGAGCTGTTTTTT. Its protein product is CAISGDRDTGELFF.

In this sample, this clonotype turned up many times. The V call is TRBV29-1, the J call TRBJ2-7; D is uncertain. CDR1 SQVTM and CDR2 ANQGSEA come from the germline V gene. The CDR3 covers 13 residues. With 5 bases removed from V and 0 bases from J, the gap between germline ends came to 11 bases. The CDR3 here is CSVSARSSYEQYF. The CDR3 DNA reads TGCAGCGTTTCCGCCAGGAGCTCCTACGAGCAGTACTTC.

The chain joins TRBV20-1 to TRBJ1-1, with D hard to call. The ends were cut back, 6 bases at V and 6 bases at J, with 17 bases in the middle. The CDR3 totals 13 residues. Germline-derived CDR1 and CDR2 are DFQATT and SNEGSKA (reference sequence). The CDR3 region is CSAHGRVGAEAFF. In DNA, the CDR3 is TGCAGTGCCCACGGAAGAGTCGGGGCTGAAGCTTTCTTT.

The chain carries TRBV18 and TRBJ2-5; 13 nucleotides align to TRBD2. Trimming took 2 bases from V and 5 from J; bases not matched to a gene: 11. CDR3 length: 18 residues. Germline V CDR1 and CDR2: KGHSH, LQKENI. In DNA, the CDR3 is TGTGCCAGCTCACCAAAAACCGGGACTAGCGGGATTTGGGAGACCCAGTACTTC. This sequence encodes CASSPKTGTSGIWETQYF.

The chain couples TRBV12-3 or TRBV12-4 to TRBJ1-4, with TRBD1 matching 8 bases. The CDR3 has 16 amino acids. V was clipped by 7 bases and J by 7 bases; unmatched bases: 14. DNA for the CDR3: TGTGCCAGCACAACGGACAGGGTCACGGTGGGTGAAAAACTGTTTTTT. Translated, it gives CASTTDRVTVGEKLFF.

This sequence joins TRBV7-9 and TRBJ2-7, with 7 bases aligning to TRBD2. With V trimmed by 6 bases and J by 5 bases, 7 bases remained unmatched. The germline gives CDR1 SEHNR, CDR2 FQNEAQ (reference sequence). CDR3 size: 13 residues. This chain's CDR3 is CASRNGGFHEQYF. As DNA, the CDR3 is TGTGCCAGCAGAAACGGGGGGTTCCACGAGCAGTACTTC.

This clonotype occurred a few times. The chain joins TRBV2 to TRBJ1-1; 7 bases match TRBD1. Germline V gene sequence: CDR1 SNHLY, CDR2 FYNNEI. The CDR3 covers 14 residues. The V gene end was trimmed by 7 bases and the J gene end by 0 bases; junction bases not matched to a gene: 5. In DNA, the CDR3 is TGTGCCAGCACGACAGGGTCCCTGAACACTGAAGCTTTCTTT. Residues: CASTTGSLNTEAFF. The full variable domain, its missing parts supplied by reference TRBV2 and TRBJ1-1, is EPEVTQTPSHQVTQMGQEVILRCVPISNHLYFYWYRQILGQKVEFLVSFYNNEISEKSEIFDDQFSVERPDGSNFTLKIRSTKLEDSAMYFCASTTGSLNTEAFFGQGTRLTVV.

This clonotype was detected many times. The chain carries TRBV29-1 and TRBJ1-1, with 7 positions matching TRBD1. V was clipped by 3 bases and J by 6 bases; unmatched bases: 10. Germline V gene lookup returns CDR1 SQVTM and CDR2 ANQGSEA. The CDR3 extends over 14 amino acids. In DNA form, the CDR3 reads TGCAGCGTTGATCAAACAGGGGATCGGGCTGAAGCTTTCTTT. Translating gives CSVDQTGDRAEAFF. The variable domain in full, with the rest retrieved from reference TRBV29-1 and TRBJ1-1, is SAVISQKPSRDICQRGTSLTIQCQVDSQVTMMFWYRQQPGQSLTLIATANQGSEATYESGFVIDKFPISRPNLTFSTLTVSNMSPEDSSIYLCSVDQTGDRAEAFFGQGTRLTVV.

This clonotype has more than one count but fewer than ten. The chain is built from TRBV4-3 and TRBJ2-7; 10 bases agree with TRBD2. V trimming: 0 bases; J trimming: 7 bases; junction bases outside the gene matches: 6. This CDR3 has 15 amino acids. CDR1 and CDR2 from the germline V gene are LGHNA and YSLEER. CDR3 residues: CASSQDLAGVGEQYF. The CDR3, as DNA: TGCGCCAGCAGCCAAGATCTAGCGGGAGTAGGGGAGCAGTACTTC.

The chain joins TRBV4-3 to TRBJ2-1; no reliable D call. Germline values: CDR1 LGHNA, CDR2 YSLEER. V lost 2 bases to trimming and J lost 10 bases, with 12 bases between them. This CDR3 region has 13 residues. The CDR3 spells CASSQFPAREQFF. CDR3 DNA sequence: TGCGCCAGCAGCCAATTTCCCGCACGGGAGCAGTTCTTC.

The rearrangement joins TRBV12-3 or TRBV12-4 to TRBJ1-4; D perhaps matches TRBD1 (5 bases). CDR3 size: 12 residues. V was shortened by 6 bases and J by 7 bases, with 9 bases between the two germline ends. Here the CDR3 reads CASSPGFEKLFF. In DNA, the CDR3 is TGTGCCAGCAGCCCAGGGTTTGAAAAACTGTTTTTT.

A few counts support this clonotype. The chain has TRBV20-1 and TRBJ1-2; 9 bases align to TRBD1. The V gene's germline CDR1 is DFQATT and CDR2 SNEGSKA (reference sequence). This CDR3 has 14 residues. With 0 bases clipped from V and 2 bases from J, the junction kept 1 base outside the gene matches. The DNA for the CDR3 is TGCAGTGCTAGAGATGGGACAGGGAACTATGGCTACACCTTC. As protein: CSARDGTGNYGYTF.

This clonotype was counted once. V gene TRBV5-1 combines with J gene TRBJ2-3; no clear D. The CDR3 runs 16 residues. V lost 4 bases, J lost 7 bases, and 22 bases lay in between. Germline assignment: CDR1 SGHRS and CDR2 YFSETQ. The CDR3 bases are TGCGCCAGCAGCCCCTCGACACTACTCTGGGCAAATACGCAGTATTTT. As protein: CASSPSTLLWANTQYF.

V usage is TRBV29-1 and J usage is TRBJ2-7; D possibly corresponds to TRBD2 (5 bases). CDR1 and CDR2 from the germline V gene are SQVTM and ANQGSEA. Trimming cost V 4 bases and J 6 bases, with 16 bases left between them. The CDR3 loop spans 13 amino acids. The CDR3 nucleotides are TGCAGCGTTGTGGACGGGGTCGGTCCCGAGCAGTACTTC. Its protein is CSVVDGVGPEQYF.

A few counts support this clonotype. The rearrangement joins TRBV20-1 to TRBJ2-3; D gene uncertain. Germline V gene lookup returns CDR1 DFQATT and CDR2 SNEGSKA (reference sequence). The CDR3 runs to 11 residues. Trimming removed 6 bases from V and 5 bases from J, with 9 bases in between. CDR3 residues: CSAILGDTQYF. The CDR3 DNA reads TGCAGTGCCATCCTCGGAGATACGCAGTATTTT.

The chain is built from TRBV2 and TRBJ2-1, with 9 bases that match TRBD2. CDR3 length: 14 amino acids. V was pared by 6 bases and J by 3 bases, with 3 bases of the junction left unmatched. Germline V gives CDR1 SNHLY, CDR2 FYNNEI. DNA of the CDR3: TGTGCCAGCAGGCTAGCGGGGATCTACAATGAGCAGTTCTTC. Translated: CASRLAGIYNEQFF.

This clonotype was observed many times. V usage is TRBV10-3 and J usage is TRBJ2-5; 11 bases line up with TRBD2. This CDR3 comprises 18 residues. The germline V gene encodes CDR1 ENHRY and CDR2 SYGVKD. J was trimmed by 1 base and V by 4 bases; bases with no gene match: 11. CDR3 nucleotides: TGTGCCATCAGTGGGAAGACTAGCGGGATTCAGAGCCAAGAGACCCAGTACTTC. Translation: CAISGKTSGIQSQETQYF.

This clonotype was counted many times. The J gene is TRBJ2-1, the V gene TRBV6-2 or TRBV6-3; D ambiguous. V was cut by 8 bases and J by 5 bases, with 13 bases left in between. The CDR3 contains 13 residues. CDR1 MNHEY and CDR2 SVGEGT come from the germline V gene. The CDR3 is CASLRIQDNEQFF. The CDR3 DNA follows: TGTGCCAGCTTGAGGATCCAGGACAATGAGCAGTTCTTC.

The V gene is TRBV10-1, the J gene TRBJ2-2, with 9 nucleotides matching TRBD2. This CDR3 comprises 14 residues. J lost 7 bases, V lost 2 bases, and 2 bases had no gene match. CDR1 is WNHNN and CDR2 is SYGVQD in the germline V gene (reference sequence). CDR3 sequence (DNA): TGCGCCAGCAGTGAGGGTAGCGGGAGCGGGGAGCTGTTTTTT. It codes for CASSEGSGSGELFF.